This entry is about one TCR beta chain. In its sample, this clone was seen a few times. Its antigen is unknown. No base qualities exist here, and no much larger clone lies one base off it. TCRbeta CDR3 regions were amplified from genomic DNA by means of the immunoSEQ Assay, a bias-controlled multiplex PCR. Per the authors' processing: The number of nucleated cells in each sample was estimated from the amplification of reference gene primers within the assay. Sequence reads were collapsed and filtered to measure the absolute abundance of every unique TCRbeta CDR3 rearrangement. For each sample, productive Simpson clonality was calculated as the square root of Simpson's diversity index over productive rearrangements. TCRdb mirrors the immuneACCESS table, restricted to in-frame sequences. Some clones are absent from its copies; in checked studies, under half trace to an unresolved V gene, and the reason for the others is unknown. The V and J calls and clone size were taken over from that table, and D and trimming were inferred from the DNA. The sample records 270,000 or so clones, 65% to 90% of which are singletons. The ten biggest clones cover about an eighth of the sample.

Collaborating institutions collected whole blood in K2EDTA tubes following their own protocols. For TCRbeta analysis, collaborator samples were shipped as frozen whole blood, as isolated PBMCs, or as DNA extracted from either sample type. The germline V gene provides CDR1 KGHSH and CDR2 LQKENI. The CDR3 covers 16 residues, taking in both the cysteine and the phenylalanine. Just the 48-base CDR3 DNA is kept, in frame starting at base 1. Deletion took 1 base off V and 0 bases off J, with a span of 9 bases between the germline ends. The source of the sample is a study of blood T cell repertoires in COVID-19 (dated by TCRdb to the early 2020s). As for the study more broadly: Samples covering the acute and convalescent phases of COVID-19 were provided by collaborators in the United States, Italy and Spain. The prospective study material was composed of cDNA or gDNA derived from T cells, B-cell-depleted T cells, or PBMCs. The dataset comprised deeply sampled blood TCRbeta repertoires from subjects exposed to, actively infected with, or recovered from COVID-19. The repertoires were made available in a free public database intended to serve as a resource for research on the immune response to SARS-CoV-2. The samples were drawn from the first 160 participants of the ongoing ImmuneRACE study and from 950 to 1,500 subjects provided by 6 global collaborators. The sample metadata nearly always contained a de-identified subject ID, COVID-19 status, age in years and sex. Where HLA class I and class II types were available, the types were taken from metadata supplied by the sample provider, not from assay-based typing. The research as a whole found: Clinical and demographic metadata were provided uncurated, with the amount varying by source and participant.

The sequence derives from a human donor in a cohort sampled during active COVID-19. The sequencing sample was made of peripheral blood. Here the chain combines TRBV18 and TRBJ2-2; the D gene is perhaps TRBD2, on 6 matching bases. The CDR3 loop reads CASSPRGGANTGELFF. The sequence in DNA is TGTGCCAGCTCACCACGCGGCGGGGCGAACACCGGGGAGCTGTTTTTT.